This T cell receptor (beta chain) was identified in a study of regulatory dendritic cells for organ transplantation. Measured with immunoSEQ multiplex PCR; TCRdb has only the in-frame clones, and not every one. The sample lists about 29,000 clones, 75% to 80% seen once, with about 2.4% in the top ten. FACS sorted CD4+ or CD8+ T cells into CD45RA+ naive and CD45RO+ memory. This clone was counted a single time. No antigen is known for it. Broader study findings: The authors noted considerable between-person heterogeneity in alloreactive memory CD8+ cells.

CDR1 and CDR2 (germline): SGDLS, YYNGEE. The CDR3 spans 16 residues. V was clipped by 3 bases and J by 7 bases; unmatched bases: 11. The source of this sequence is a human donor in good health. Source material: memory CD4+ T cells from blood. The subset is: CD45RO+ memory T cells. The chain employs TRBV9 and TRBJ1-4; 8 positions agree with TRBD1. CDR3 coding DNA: TGTGCCAGCAGCGCTGGACAGGGTTCCAACTCTGAAAAACTGTTTTTT. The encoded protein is CASSAGQGSNSEKLFF. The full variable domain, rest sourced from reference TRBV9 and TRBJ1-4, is DSGVTQTPKHLITATGQRVTLRCSPRSGDLSVYWYQQSLDQGLQFLIQYYNGEERAKGNILERFSAQQFPDLHSELNLSSLELGDSALYFCASSAGQGSNSEKLFFGSGTQLSVL.